This TCR beta chain is drawn from a study of OX40 agonist ivuxolimab in advanced cancers. Whole-study findings and limits: CD4+ and CD8+ blood T cells expanded clonally by week 6 at 0.1 to 3.0 mg/kg.

Sampling of blood occurred at baseline, cycle 4 day 1, and cycle 7 day 1. The length of the CDR3 is 13 residues. V lost 9 bases to trimming and J lost 2 bases, with 13 bases between them. Germline CDR1 MNHEY, CDR2 SVGAGI. Points on this clone: Its antigen is as yet unknown.

Profiled with immunoSEQ multiplex PCR; TCRdb holds only in-frame clones, not every one. This sample has about 7,000 clones; about 70% occur once, and the top ten carry around 37%. This material consisted of CD4+ or CD8+ T cells sorted from blood, taken in a trial of the OX40 agonist ivuxolimab. The sequence came from an adult with an advanced solid tumor such as melanoma, head and neck, liver or kidney cancer. This chain links TRBV6-5 with TRBJ2-5; D is possibly TRBD1 (6 bases). CDR3 residues: CASGRTAQETQYF. The CDR3 DNA follows: TGTGCCAGTGGCAGGACAGCTCAAGAGACCCAGTACTTC.